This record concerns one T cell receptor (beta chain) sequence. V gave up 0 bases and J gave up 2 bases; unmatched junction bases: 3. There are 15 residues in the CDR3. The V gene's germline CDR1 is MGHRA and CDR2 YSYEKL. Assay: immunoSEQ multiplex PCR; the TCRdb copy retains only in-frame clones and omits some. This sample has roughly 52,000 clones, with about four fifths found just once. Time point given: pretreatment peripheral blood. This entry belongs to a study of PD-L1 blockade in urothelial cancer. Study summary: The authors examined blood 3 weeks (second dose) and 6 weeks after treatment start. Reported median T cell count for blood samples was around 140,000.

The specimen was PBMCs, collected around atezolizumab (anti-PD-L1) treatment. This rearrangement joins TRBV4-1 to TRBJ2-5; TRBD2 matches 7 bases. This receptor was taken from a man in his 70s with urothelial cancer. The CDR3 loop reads CASSQDGGGQETQYF. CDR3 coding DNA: TGCGCCAGCAGCCAAGATGGGGGGGGACAAGAGACCCAGTACTTC.